What follows are 18 T cell receptor beta chains derived from one specimen sequenced in a study of blood T cells in healthy people across ages. The second PCR ran 7 to 11 cycles with a sample-barcoded 5' primer and J-beta primers. Each CDR3 protein is one row after TCRdb ran MiXCR on the 5' RACE reads. The profile shows hundreds of thousands of distinct CDR3 sequences, around 38% of them singletons. Sequences were obtained from blood. Every receptor here comes from a man at least 80 years old in good health.

The chain carries TRBV20-1 and TRBJ2-3; 8 bases are a match to TRBD2. Germline V lookup: CDR1 DFQATT, CDR2 SNEGSKA (reference sequence). Trimming took 6 bases from V and 0 from J; bases not matched to a gene: 17. The CDR3 spans 18 residues. The DNA of the CDR3 is TGCAGTGCCCCTAAAGCGGGACTAGTGGCCGTTAGCACAGATACGCAGTATTTT. Translating gives CSAPKAGLVAVSTDTQYF.

This clonotype was observed a few times. The J gene is TRBJ2-7, the V gene TRBV20-1, with D unclear. This CDR3 spans 13 amino acids. CDR1 is DFQATT and CDR2 is SNEGSKA in the germline V gene (reference sequence). V was shortened by 2 bases and J by 9 bases, with 17 bases between the two germline ends. The CDR3, as DNA: TGCAGTGCTAGAATCGACAAGACCTTCGGGCAGTACTTC. The encoded protein is CSARIDKTFGQYF.

Turning to this clonotype: Possible read error: a much larger clone is one base away. The chain carries TRBV5-1 and TRBJ2-7, with a tentative D call TRBD1 (6 bases). Germline V gene sequence: CDR1 SGHRS, CDR2 YFSETQ. The CDR3 consists of 13 residues. The CDR3 loop is CASSAETGNERYF. As DNA, the CDR3 is TGCGCCAGCAGCGCCGAGACAGGTAACGAGCGGTACTTC.

V usage is TRBV5-1 and J usage is TRBJ2-1; TRBD2 matches 7 bases. Germline values: CDR1 SGHRS, CDR2 YFSETQ. This CDR3 has 12 amino acids. The J segment lost 5 bases and the V segment lost 9 bases, leaving 5 bases of the junction unmatched. CDR3 region: CATGRGDNEQFF. In DNA form, the CDR3 reads TGCGCCACGGGGAGGGGAGACAATGAGCAGTTCTTC.

This CDR3 is CASSTETVSTDTQYF. The CDR3 region has the DNA TGTGCCAGCAGTACTGAGACAGTAAGCACAGATACGCAGTATTTT. The chain has TRBV6-6 and TRBJ2-3; the D gene is possibly TRBD1 (5 bases). Germline CDR1 MNHNY, CDR2 SVGAGI (reference sequence). Trimming cost V 5 bases and J 0 bases, with 12 bases left between them. The CDR3 spans 15 residues.

This clonotype was counted ten times or more. This sequence joins TRBV20-1 and TRBJ2-7; D remains unclear. The CDR3 has 12 amino acids. Trimming shortened V by 6 bases and J by 7 bases, and 16 bases separated the two germline ends. Per germline, CDR1 DFQATT and CDR2 SNEGSKA (reference sequence). The CDR3 DNA reads TGCAGTGCCCGAGGAAGAGCTGGAGAGCAGTACTTC. Its protein is CSARGRAGEQYF.

In regard to this clonotype: This may be a read error, as it is one base from a much larger clone. This chain joins TRBV28 and TRBJ2-5, with TRBD1 matching over 9 bases. The CDR3 has 15 residues. V was clipped by 5 bases and J by 11 bases; unmatched bases: 15. Germline loops: CDR1 MDHEN, CDR2 SYDVKM. CDR3 sequence reads: CASSDPGQGMNEQYF. The CDR3 nucleotides are TGTGCCAGCAGTGATCCGGGACAGGGTATGAATGAGCAGTACTTC.

The chain is built from TRBV7-9 and TRBJ2-7; D gene uncertain. This CDR3 region has 13 residues. In germline, CDR1 is SEHNR, CDR2 FQNEAQ (reference sequence). V lost 7 bases and J 0 bases, leaving 10 bases between the germline ends. CDR3 loop: CASTTPNSYEQYF. CDR3 bases: TGTGCCAGCACCACGCCCAACTCCTACGAGCAGTACTTC.

The rearrangement links TRBV30 to TRBJ2-1; D ambiguous. The germline V gene has CDR1 GTSNPN and CDR2 SVGIG (reference sequence). The CDR3 consists of 11 residues. V lost 0 bases to trimming and J lost 12 bases, with 9 bases between them. CDR3 amino acids: CAWSVKYGQFF. The CDR3 DNA reads TGTGCCTGGAGTGTTAAATACGGGCAGTTCTTC. Filled out from reference TRBV30 and TRBJ2-1, the complete variable domain reads SQTIHQWPATLVQPVGSPLSLECTVEGTSNPNLYWYRQAAGRGLQLLFYSVGIGQISSEVPQNLSASRPQDRQFILSSKKLLLSDSGFYLCAWSVKYGQFFGPGTRLTVL.

This clonotype has ten or more counts. The rearrangement links TRBV29-1 to TRBJ2-1; 12 bases align to TRBD2. Germline assignment: CDR1 SQVTM and CDR2 ANQGSEA. The CDR3 has 15 amino acids. V was pared by 3 bases and J by 7 bases, with 7 bases of the junction left unmatched. CDR3 residues: CSVERSLAGGNEQFF. The CDR3 coding sequence is TGCAGCGTTGAGAGGAGCCTAGCGGGAGGGAATGAGCAGTTCTTC.

This clonotype appeared a few times. The chain recombines TRBV5-1 with TRBJ2-6; no firm D call. The CDR3 totals 19 residues. In germline, CDR1 is SGHRS, CDR2 YFSETQ. Trimming took off 0 bases at V and 0 bases at J, with 16 bases between the two ends. The DNA of the CDR3 is TGCGCCAGCAGCTTGGAAGAGAATCTCCTCGCCTCTGGGGCCAACGTCCTGACTTTC. The encoded protein is CASSLEENLLASGANVLTF. Looking up the rest from reference TRBV5-1 and TRBJ2-6 gives the full variable domain: KAGVTQTPRYLIKTRGQQVTLSCSPISGHRSVSWYQQTPGQGLQFLFEYFSETQRNKGNFPGRFSGRQFSNSRSEMNVSTLELGDSALYLCASSLEENLLASGANVLTFGAGSRLTVL.

The gene calls are TRBV6-5 and TRBJ2-5; D may be TRBD1 (5 bases). V was cut by 2 bases and J by 11 bases, with 15 bases left in between. Germline V gene sequence: CDR1 MNHEY, CDR2 SVGAGI. There are 13 residues in the CDR3. CDR3 residues: CASSYPKGNEQYF. The CDR3 region has the DNA TGTGCCAGCAGTTACCCAAAGGGGAATGAGCAGTACTTC.

The chain has TRBV4-3 and TRBJ2-2; D may match TRBD1 or TRBD2 (6 bases each). CDR1 and CDR2 (germline): LGHNA, YSLEER. The CDR3 contains 17 residues. With 5 bases removed from V and 4 bases from J, the gap between germline ends came to 20 bases. The CDR3 nucleotides are TGCGCCAGCAGCTATACGGTCGGGGGCGCAGGCACCGGGGAGCTGTTTTTT. It translates to CASSYTVGGAGTGELFF.

The chain recombines TRBV4-3 with TRBJ2-1; 13 nucleotides agree with TRBD2. Losses at the gene ends were 0 bases for V and 7 bases for J; bases not matched to a gene: 6. CDR1 and CDR2 from the germline V gene are LGHNA and YSLEER. The CDR3 contains 17 residues. Written as DNA, the CDR3 is TGCGCCAGCAGCCAAGATCCTCGGACTAGCGGGAGAAATGAGCAGTTCTTC. Protein: CASSQDPRTSGRNEQFF.

J is TRBJ2-3 and V is TRBV6-4; D gene ambiguous. The CDR3 is 17 amino acids. Germline CDR1 reads MRHNA; CDR2 reads SNTAGT. The ends were cut back, 3 bases at V and 4 bases at J, with 20 bases in the middle. CDR3 sequence (DNA): TGTGCCAGCAGTGAGCCTCGAGTGGGCCCCCAGGCAGATACGCAGTATTTT. Its protein product is CASSEPRVGPQADTQYF.

This clonotype was seen a handful of times. The chain combines TRBV6-5 with TRBJ2-1; 7 positions match TRBD2. From germline, CDR1 is MNHEY and CDR2 SVGAGI. With 4 bases clipped from V and 9 bases from J, the junction kept 18 bases outside the gene matches. The CDR3 runs to 17 residues. The CDR3 DNA follows: TGTGCCAGCAGTTCGGGGAGACTAGCCCTAACATGGAGTGAGCAGTTCTTC. As protein: CASSSGRLALTWSEQFF.

This chain uses TRBV15 with TRBJ2-1; TRBD1 matches at 7 bases. The V gene end was trimmed by 3 bases and the J gene end by 8 bases; junction bases not matched to a gene: 4. This CDR3 contains 13 residues. Germline V CDR1 and CDR2: LNHNV, YYDKDF (reference sequence). CDR3 DNA: TGTGCCACCAGCAGTTCTACAGGGGATGAGCAGTTCTTC. Residues: CATSSSTGDEQFF.

On this clonotype: This clone may be a read error of a much larger clone one base away. This chain connects TRBV29-1 to TRBJ2-7; no clear D. Trimming took off 5 bases at V and 3 bases at J, with 8 bases between the two ends. The CDR3 is 11 residues long. From germline, CDR1 is SQVTM and CDR2 ANQGSEA. The chain's CDR3 is CSVYWDYEQYF. In DNA form, the CDR3 reads TGCAGCGTTTATTGGGACTACGAGCAGTACTTC.